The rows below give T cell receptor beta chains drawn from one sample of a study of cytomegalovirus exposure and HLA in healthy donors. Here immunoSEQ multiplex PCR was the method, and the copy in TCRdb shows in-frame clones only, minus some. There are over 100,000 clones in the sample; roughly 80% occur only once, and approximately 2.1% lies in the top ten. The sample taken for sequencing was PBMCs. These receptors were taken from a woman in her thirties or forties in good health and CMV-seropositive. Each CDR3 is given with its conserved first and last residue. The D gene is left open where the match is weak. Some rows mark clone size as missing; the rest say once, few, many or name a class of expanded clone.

cdr3_aa: CASSFTSPISGSYEQYF; cdr3_nt: TGTGCCAGCAGTTTTACTTCCCCGATAAGCGGGAGTTACGAGCAGTACTTC; v_call: TRBV28; d_call: TRBD2; clone_size: -; j_call: TRBJ2-7
cdr3_aa: CASSLGQGGETQYF; cdr3_nt: TGCGCCAGCAGCTTGGGGCAGGGGGGAGAGACCCAGTACTTC; v_call: TRBV5-1; d_call: -; clone_size: -; j_call: TRBJ2-5
cdr3_aa: CASSRLDRGYEQYF; cdr3_nt: TGTGCCAGCAGCCGACTCGACAGGGGGTACGAGCAGTACTTC; v_call: TRBV27; d_call: TRBD1; clone_size: -; j_call: TRBJ2-7
cdr3_aa: CASSARGGVTGELFF; cdr3_nt: TGTGCCAGCAGTGCTAGGGGTGGGGTCACCGGGGAGCTGTTTTTT; v_call: TRBV28; d_call: -; clone_size: -; j_call: TRBJ2-2
cdr3_aa: CASSLGLRTSGSDEQFF; cdr3_nt: TGCGCCAGCAGCTTGGGGCTGAGGACTAGCGGTAGCGATGAGCAGTTCTTC; v_call: TRBV5-1; d_call: TRBD2; clone_size: once; j_call: TRBJ2-1
cdr3_aa: CASSSGPSNTGELFF; cdr3_nt: TGCGCCAGCAGCTCGGGTCCCTCGAACACCGGGGAGCTGTTTTTT; v_call: TRBV5-1; d_call: -; clone_size: -; j_call: TRBJ2-2
cdr3_aa: CASSYGGNTEAFF; cdr3_nt: TGTGCCAGCAGCTACGGAGGGAACACTGAAGCTTTCTTT; v_call: TRBV7-9; d_call: -; clone_size: -; j_call: TRBJ1-1
cdr3_aa: CAWKLGVSYNSPLHF; cdr3_nt: TGTGCCTGGAAGCTAGGGGTTTCCTATAATTCACCCCTCCACTTT; v_call: TRBV30; d_call: -; clone_size: -; j_call: TRBJ1-6
cdr3_aa: CASSLLLSFAGYTF; cdr3_nt: TGTGCCAGCAGCCTCCTACTCTCGTTTGCTGGCTACACCTTC; v_call: TRBV28; d_call: -; clone_size: -; j_call: TRBJ1-2
cdr3_aa: CASSLKVHPTGGYTF; cdr3_nt: TGTGCCAGCAGCTTAAAAGTCCACCCAACAGGGGGCTACACCTTC; v_call: TRBV7-9; d_call: -; clone_size: -; j_call: TRBJ1-2
cdr3_aa: CAWRPGRPLAYNSPLHF; cdr3_nt: TGTGCCTGGAGGCCCGGTCGACCGTTAGCTTATAATTCACCCCTCCACTTT; v_call: TRBV30; d_call: -; clone_size: -; j_call: TRBJ1-6
cdr3_aa: CASSQIIESGFHYEQYF; cdr3_nt: TGTGCCAGCAGTCAGATAATCGAAAGCGGATTCCACTACGAGCAGTACTTC; v_call: TRBV27; d_call: -; clone_size: -; j_call: TRBJ2-7
cdr3_aa: CASSLGYQRQGRDEKLFF; cdr3_nt: TGCGCCAGCAGCTTGGGATACCAACGACAGGGAAGAGATGAAAAACTGTTTTTT; v_call: TRBV5-1; d_call: TRBD1; clone_size: few; j_call: TRBJ1-4